Sequencing of this T cell receptor beta chain was carried out in a study of T cells in Graves' hyperthyroidism and ophthalmopathy. No ophthalmopathy progression within 18 months constituted stable Graves' hyperthyroidism. Subjects aged 18 to 65 presented with newly diagnosed hyperthyroidism of less than 2 months' duration. Fresh peripheral blood, 8 to 10 ml of it, supplied the PBMCs. This clonotype was detected many times. Its antigen is still unknown. Notes on the study in general: It was a median approximately 7.1 months before onset that the model predicted ophthalmopathy.

RNA transcripts gave rise to amplified TCR beta CDR3 regions. First-round RT-PCR targeting the TCR CDR3 was performed with the HTBI primer set. TCRdb passed the multiplex PCR reads through MiXCR, listing each CDR3 protein once. The table has hundreds of thousands of distinct CDR3 sequences, around 16% seen once. The sequence came from a woman in her twenties or thirties with Graves' hyperthyroidism. Material for sequencing was blood.

CDR3 region: CASKPDDGLQYTQYF. The CDR3 bases are TGTGCCAGCAAACCTGACGACGGGTTACAGTATACGCAGTATTTT. The chain has TRBV3-1 and TRBJ2-3; D remains ambiguous. V was trimmed by 7 bases and J by 7 bases, leaving 21 bases between them. Germline V gene data show CDR1 as LGHDT and CDR2 as YNNKEL (reference sequence). This CDR3 comprises 15 residues.